This entry lists 20 T cell receptor beta chains sequenced from one sample in a study of T cells expressing NK-cell markers. TCRdb reprocessed the 5' RACE reads and keeps a single row for each CDR3 protein, giving no DNA. Recorded for this sample: about half a million distinct CDR3 sequences. The specimen sequenced was blood T cells: a sorted CD56 or NKG2C T cell subset, CD4+ or CD8+ T cells, or bulk PBMC T cells (not recorded which). These receptors were collected from a woman in her 50s in good health.

The chain couples TRBV12-3 or TRBV12-4 to TRBJ1-6. CDR3 size: 17 residues. The CDR3 reads CASSLWGGGSYNSPLHF.

The rearrangement links TRBV12-3 or TRBV12-4 to TRBJ2-5. The CDR3 has 18 amino acids. This chain's CDR3 is CASSLWASGLMGQETQYF.

The chain employs TRBV6-6 and TRBJ2-5; the D call of TRBD1 rests on TCRdb alone, since no DNA is present to check it. Germline CDR1 MNHNY, CDR2 SVGAGI (reference sequence). The CDR3 contains 16 residues. The CDR3 protein is CASSFQGAQGKGTQYF.

The CDR3 loop reads CASSSMARGLAGASIYNEQFF. The V gene is TRBV12-3 or TRBV12-4, the J gene TRBJ2-1; the D call from TCRdb, TRBD2, cannot be confirmed without DNA. This CDR3 has 21 residues.

CDR3 loop: CASSLGQGAAAEQFF. The chain couples TRBV7-2 to TRBJ2-1; TCRdb lists TRBD1, though no DNA is available to test this call. This CDR3 is built from 15 residues. Germline V gene data show CDR1 as SGHTA and CDR2 as FQGNSA.

The chain recombines TRBV6-5 with TRBJ2-1; lacking DNA, the TRBD1 call made by TCRdb goes unchecked. This CDR3 is built from 16 residues. Germline V CDR1 and CDR2: MNHEY, SVGAGI. The CDR3 region is CASRDIQGSSYNEQFF.

This rearrangement joins TRBV12-3 or TRBV12-4 to TRBJ2-1; TCRdb designates TRBD2, a call that cannot be tested without DNA. The CDR3 is 15 amino acids. CDR3 in amino acids: CASSALAGPHNEQFF.

CDR3 region: CASRGQGVWNEQFF. The V gene is TRBV12-3 or TRBV12-4, the J gene TRBJ2-1; TCRdb reports TRBD1, a call that lacks DNA to check it against. The CDR3 is made up of 14 amino acids.

CDR3: CASSKVVNYGYTF. V and J are TRBV21-1 and TRBJ1-2. TRBV21-1 is flagged as a pseudogene. This CDR3 spans 13 amino acids.

The J gene is TRBJ1-1, the V gene TRBV10-2; TCRdb returns TRBD1, unconfirmable since there is no DNA. The CDR3 has 13 amino acids. Germline V gives CDR1 WSHSY, CDR2 SAAADI. The CDR3 region is CASIYRVNTEAFF.

This rearrangement joins TRBV7-6 to TRBJ1-1. Germline V gives CDR1 SGHVS, CDR2 FNYEAQ. CDR3 length: 15 amino acids. The CDR3 region is CASSSRVSMNTEAFF.

V and J are TRBV30 and TRBJ1-5. CDR3 size: 15 residues. Germline V gives CDR1 GTSNPN, CDR2 SVGIG (reference sequence). The CDR3 here is CAWSIGRRWNQPQHF.

The V call is TRBV3-1, the J call TRBJ1-4. The germline gives CDR1 LGHDT, CDR2 YNNKEL (reference sequence). This CDR3 is 15 amino acids long. The chain's CDR3 is CASSANRGYDEKLFF.

This sequence joins TRBV12-3 or TRBV12-4 and TRBJ2-4; TCRdb proposes TRBD2, but this gene call is untestable without DNA. CDR3 length: 18 amino acids. The CDR3 loop is CASSLGLASREMLYIQYF.

The chain employs TRBV20-1 and TRBJ1-1. Germline CDR1 and CDR2: DFQATT and SNEGSKA (reference sequence). The CDR3 spans 13 residues. The CDR3: CSANRAPNTEAFF.

CDR3: CASSFSGGTEAFF. The gene calls are TRBV12-3 or TRBV12-4 and TRBJ1-1; TCRdb's D call, TRBD1, is unchecked because there is no DNA. CDR3 size: 13 residues.

The chain has TRBV3-1 and TRBJ2-4. The germline gives CDR1 LGHDT, CDR2 YNNKEL (reference sequence). The CDR3 consists of 17 residues. CDR3 residues: CASSQGSYNLAKNIQYF.

This chain links TRBV2 with TRBJ2-4; checking the TCRdb D call of TRBD1 is not possible without DNA. The CDR3 length is 16 residues. Germline-derived CDR1 and CDR2 are SNHLY and FYNNEI. The CDR3 is CASSEGGQLAKNIQYF.

This chain joins TRBV20-1 and TRBJ2-5; TCRdb's assignment of TRBD1 cannot be checked, as there is no DNA. CDR3 length: 15 residues. CDR1 and CDR2 from the germline V gene are DFQATT and SNEGSKA (reference sequence). This CDR3 reads CSAREPGGSRETQYF.

The chain joins TRBV29-1 to TRBJ1-1; TCRdb names TRBD1, which stays unverified in the absence of DNA. CDR3 length equals 14 residues. Germline V gives CDR1 SQVTM, CDR2 ANQGSEA. The CDR3 spells CSVRDTRMNTEAFF.